This T cell receptor beta chain comes out of a study of T-cell reconstitution after alpha-beta-depleted transplantation in children. There are 17 residues in the CDR3. Trimming at V came to 0 bases and at J to 3 bases, leaving 5 bases not matched to a gene. The library targeted TCRbeta and was prepared with unique molecular identifiers. Each CDR3 protein is one row after TCRdb ran MiXCR on the PCR reads. Among 800,000 to 1,000,000 distinct CDR3 sequences, about 29% were seen once, and the ten largest hold around 30%. The clonotype was recovered from a boy in the first two years of life who had a stem cell transplant for SCID, so the T cells may come from the graft donor. The V and J genes are TRBV12-3 or TRBV12-4 and TRBJ1-5; the match to TRBD1 covers 10 bases. Sequencing used PBMCs, mostly from graft donor cells, obtained 360 days after TCRalphabeta/CD19-depleted stem cell transplant. The CDR3 loop is CASSLAPGTGDNQPQHF. The CDR3 coding sequence is TGTGCCAGCAGTTTAGCTCCCGGGACAGGGGACAATCAGCCCCAGCATTTT.